The subject of this entry is one TCR beta chain. The antigen remains unidentified. A much larger clone differs by one base, so this may be a read error. This sample is part of a study of a mutant IDH1 vaccine in newly diagnosed glioma. Sample time point: week 5, during vaccination. Vaccine doses each comprised 300 ug of mutant IDH1 20-mer peptide, with topical imiquimod. The V end lost 2 bases, the J end lost 6 bases, and 23 bases lay between the germline ends. Looked up from germline, CDR1 is SGHNT and CDR2 is YENEEA. The CDR3 contains 17 residues. The protocol was immunoSEQ multiplex PCR, while the TCRdb copy is restricted to in-frame clones and leaves out a portion. In the table there are roughly 54,000 clones, around 80% of which are singletons.

This sequence originates from a man aged 30 to 45 with glioma. Specimen: PBMCs, collected from a glioma patient whose treatment included an IDH1 peptide vaccine. The V and J genes are TRBV11-3 and TRBJ2-7, with TRBD2 as a possible D gene (6 bases). DNA for the CDR3: TGTGCCAGCAGCTTAAGATGGCGGGGCCCTCTCAGGCGCGAGCAGTACTTC. Protein: CASSLRWRGPLRREQYF. The whole variable domain, filled in from reference TRBV11-3 and TRBJ2-7, reads EAGVVQSPRYKIIEKKQPVAFWCNPISGHNTLYWYLQNLGQGPELLIRYENEEAVDDSQLPKDRFSAERLKGVDSTLKIQPAELGDSAVYLCASSLRWRGPLRREQYFGPGTRLTVT.